This TCR beta chain derives from a study of T cell responses to AZD1222 COVID-19 vaccine. Study outcomes and limitations: Seropositive at baseline were only a handful of AZD1222 recipients.

The method was immunoSEQ multiplex PCR; TCRdb's version includes in-frame clones alone and lacks a portion of them. The sample holds about 78,000 clones, 70% to 85% seen once. Germline V gene sequence: CDR1 LGHNA, CDR2 YSLEER. CDR3 length equals 17 residues. J lost 7 bases, V lost 0 bases, and 10 bases had no gene match. On this clone itself: Its specificity is unknown.

The clonotype comes from an adult in good health. The gene calls are TRBV4-3 and TRBJ1-5; 9 bases map to TRBD1. Source: peripheral blood, taken on day 0 of AZD1222 vaccination. CDR3 coding DNA: TGCGCCAGCAGCCAAGATGCCGGACAGGGGACTTGGCAGCCCCAGCATTTT. This translates into CASSQDAGQGTWQPQHF.